The next 31 T cell receptor beta chains were all read from a single sample in a study of blood T cell repertoires in COVID-19. The assay was immunoSEQ multiplex PCR, and TCRdb's table has in-frame clones only and misses some. The sample shows 150,000 to 200,000 clones, 80% to 90% of them seen only once. The sequenced sample consisted of peripheral blood. These receptors all come from a man aged 60-69 years with acute or convalescent COVID-19.

The rearrangement joins TRBV9 to TRBJ2-2; unclear D gene. Deletions cut 4 bases from V and 9 bases from J, with 13 bases between. The CDR3 extends over 13 amino acids. Per the germline V gene, CDR1 is SGDLS and CDR2 is YYNGEE. CDR3 residues: CASSTRSDWELFF. In nucleotides, the CDR3 is TGTGCCAGCAGCACCCGCTCTGACTGGGAGCTGTTTTTT. Full variable domain (rest looked up from reference TRBV9 and TRBJ2-2): DSGVTQTPKHLITATGQRVTLRCSPRSGDLSVYWYQQSLDQGLQFLIQYYNGEERAKGNILERFSAQQFPDLHSELNLSSLELGDSALYFCASSTRSDWELFFGEGSRLTVL.

The chain couples TRBV9 to TRBJ2-5; a possible D gene is TRBD2 (6 bases). CDR3 size: 16 residues. Germline V gene sequence: CDR1 SGDLS, CDR2 YYNGEE. V was trimmed by 0 bases and J by 0 bases, leaving 12 bases between them. The CDR3 protein is CASSVGLARYQETQYF. The CDR3 coding sequence is TGTGCCAGCAGCGTAGGGCTAGCGCGGTACCAAGAGACCCAGTACTTC.

The chain carries TRBV7-9 and TRBJ1-1, with D tentatively TRBD1 (5 bases). This CDR3 contains 15 residues. CDR1 and CDR2 (germline): SEHNR, FQNEAQ (reference sequence). The V end lost 5 bases, the J end lost 1 base, and 14 bases lay between the germline ends. In nucleotides, the CDR3 is TGTGCCAGCAGCCCCTCGGGCGGGGGGAACACTGAAGCTTTCTTT. It encodes CASSPSGGGNTEAFF.

The rearrangement joins TRBV7-8 to TRBJ2-5, with TRBD1 identical over 8 bases. Germline V gives CDR1 SGHVS, CDR2 FQNEAQ. With 5 bases clipped from V and 3 bases from J, the junction kept 5 bases outside the gene matches. The CDR3 loop spans 14 amino acids. The chain's CDR3 is CASSRTGREETQYF. CDR3 bases: TGTGCCAGCAGCAGGACAGGGCGAGAAGAGACCCAGTACTTC.

The chain is built from TRBV10-1 and TRBJ2-2; no reliable D call. This CDR3 spans 15 amino acids. The ends were cut back, 3 bases at V and 0 bases at J, with 8 bases in the middle. Per germline, CDR1 WNHNN and CDR2 SYGVQD (reference sequence). The CDR3 DNA follows: TGCGCCAGCAGTGACCGCAGGACGAACACCGGGGAGCTGTTTTTT. Its translation: CASSDRRTNTGELFF.

The chain links TRBV19 to TRBJ2-3; 8 bases agree with TRBD1. This CDR3 is 17 amino acids long. Losses at the gene ends were 0 bases for V and 4 bases for J; bases not matched to a gene: 9. Per the germline V gene, CDR1 is LNHDA and CDR2 is SQIVND (reference sequence). In nucleotides, the CDR3 is TGTGCCAGTAGTATAGACCGACAGACAGGGGAGTCAGATACGCAGTATTTT. Translation: CASSIDRQTGESDTQYF.

This clone has only one observation. The V call is TRBV5-4, the J call TRBJ2-1, with D unresolved. Germline lookup yields CDR1 SGHNT and CDR2 YYREEE (reference sequence). CDR3 length: 14 amino acids. The ends were cut back, 4 bases at V and 0 bases at J, with 8 bases in the middle. The CDR3 protein is CASSPRSSYNEQFF. In DNA form, the CDR3 reads TGTGCCAGCAGCCCCAGAAGCTCCTACAATGAGCAGTTCTTC.

This chain joins TRBV6-5 and TRBJ1-1; TRBD1 aligns across 7 bases. CDR1 is MNHEY and CDR2 is SVGAGI in the germline V gene. The CDR3 sequence is 15 residues long. V lost 2 bases to trimming and J lost 5 bases; unmatched junction nucleotides: 8. The CDR3 region has the DNA TGTGCCAGCAGTTACCAGGCAGGGGGGAGGACTGAAGCTTTCTTT. It is translated as CASSYQAGGRTEAFF.

This chain links TRBV2 with TRBJ2-5; 8 nucleotides line up with TRBD2. The germline gives CDR1 SNHLY, CDR2 FYNNEI. This CDR3 region has 15 residues. After removal of 4 bases from V and 3 bases from J, the junction contained 7 bases not matched to a gene. The CDR3 is CASSGVAGREETQYF. As DNA, the CDR3 is TGTGCCAGCAGTGGAGTAGCGGGGAGGGAAGAGACCCAGTACTTC.

The genes are TRBV30 and TRBJ2-2, with 7 nucleotides matching TRBD2. After removal of 0 bases from V and 7 bases from J, the junction contained 20 bases not matched to a gene. Germline CDR1 is GTSNPN and CDR2 is SVGIG (reference sequence). The CDR3 length is 19 residues. The CDR3 sequence is CAWSVSLAENGGSGGELFF. DNA of the CDR3: TGTGCCTGGAGTGTAAGTCTAGCGGAAAATGGAGGAAGCGGCGGGGAGCTGTTTTTT.

The chain employs TRBV9 and TRBJ1-1; 7 nucleotides agree with TRBD1. This CDR3 spans 14 amino acids. V shed 3 bases, J shed 5 bases, and the junction held 7 bases outside the gene matches. Germline V gene lookup returns CDR1 SGDLS and CDR2 YYNGEE. The CDR3 DNA reads as TGTGCCAGCAGCGCTGTAACAGGGGTAACTGAAGCTTTCTTT. Its protein product is CASSAVTGVTEAFF.

The chain employs TRBV5-8 and TRBJ1-1; D remains ambiguous. V was cut by 2 bases and J by 7 bases, with 6 bases left in between. The CDR3 has 11 amino acids. Germline CDR1 is SGHTS and CDR2 is YDEGEE. CDR3 nucleotide sequence: TGTGCCAGCAGCTTTGTCGGTGAAGCTTTCTTT. This encodes CASSFVGEAFF.

The V and J genes are TRBV10-3 and TRBJ2-5; 7 bases agree with TRBD1. The V gene end was trimmed by 7 bases and the J gene end by 3 bases; junction bases not matched to a gene: 8. The germline CDR1 and CDR2 sequences are ENHRY and SYGVKD. The CDR3 contains 14 residues. The CDR3 loop is CAITNDRVKETQYF. For the CDR3, the DNA is TGTGCCATCACCAACGACAGGGTAAAAGAGACCCAGTACTTC.

The rearrangement joins TRBV5-1 to TRBJ1-4; a possible D gene is TRBD1 (6 bases). In germline, CDR1 is SGHRS, CDR2 YFSETQ. CDR3 length: 15 residues. Between the trimmed V and J ends, which lost 4 bases and 3 bases, there was a span of 13 bases. The CDR3 nucleotides read TGCGCCAGCAGCCAGGACAGCCGCCCTAATGAAAAACTGTTTTTT. The encoded protein is CASSQDSRPNEKLFF.

This chain links TRBV4-1 with TRBJ2-3, with TRBD2 matching 7 bases. V lost 1 base, J lost 5 bases, and 0 bases stayed unmatched. Germline lookup yields CDR1 MGHRA and CDR2 YSYEKL. The CDR3 is made up of 13 amino acids. The DNA of the CDR3 is TGCGCCAGCAGCCAAGGCGGGGGAGATACGCAGTATTTT. Its protein product is CASSQGGGDTQYF.

The V call is TRBV19, the J call TRBJ2-5; TRBD2 matches 13 bases. V lost 4 bases, J lost 5 bases, and 7 bases stayed unmatched. Germline V gene lookup returns CDR1 LNHDA and CDR2 SQIVND (reference sequence). The CDR3 has 16 residues. The CDR3 region has the DNA TGTGCCAGTAGTACACTAGGGACTAGCGGGGCGGAGACCCAGTACTTC. Protein sequence: CASSTLGTSGAETQYF.

The J gene is TRBJ1-1, the V gene TRBV2; D is unresolved. Per germline, CDR1 SNHLY and CDR2 FYNNEI. V gave up 9 bases and J gave up 6 bases, with 14 bases separating them. CDR3 length: 12 amino acids. CDR3 in DNA: TGTGCCAGTAATCCGGGAGGCGCTGAAGCTTTCTTT. Its protein is CASNPGGAEAFF.

The rearrangement links TRBV18 to TRBJ1-1; D remains unclear. The CDR3 is made up of 14 amino acids. Germline V lookup: CDR1 KGHSH, CDR2 LQKENI. V was shortened by 4 bases and J by 2 bases, with 11 bases between the two germline ends. DNA for the CDR3: TGTGCCAGCTCACTACAGACGGGAAACACTGAAGCTTTCTTT. Translating it yields CASSLQTGNTEAFF.

The chain joins TRBV19 to TRBJ2-1; 12 bases are a match to TRBD2. The CDR3 has 14 residues. Trimming cost V 10 bases and J 3 bases; bases outside gene matches: 4. Germline CDR1 is LNHDA and CDR2 is SQIVND (reference sequence). CDR3 nucleotide sequence: TGTGCCACCCAACTAGCGGGAGGCTACAATGAGCAGTTCTTC. This gives the protein CATQLAGGYNEQFF.

The chain carries TRBV15 and TRBJ2-3, with D perhaps matching TRBD2 (7 bases). Trimming removed 3 bases at V and 3 bases at J, with 13 bases between. The CDR3 has 15 amino acids. Germline CDR1 LNHNV, CDR2 YYDKDF (reference sequence). CDR3 DNA sequence: TGTGCCACCAGCAGGTCGCGGGGGCCGACAGATACGCAGTATTTT. Translated: CATSRSRGPTDTQYF.

The rearrangement joins TRBV2 to TRBJ2-7, with 7 bases aligning to TRBD2. The length of the CDR3 is 14 residues. In germline, CDR1 is SNHLY, CDR2 FYNNEI. J lost 1 base, V lost 8 bases, and 8 bases had no gene match. CDR3 sequence reads: CASLAGRGSYEQYF. In DNA form, the CDR3 reads TGTGCCAGCCTAGCAGGGAGGGGTTCCTACGAGCAGTACTTC.

CDR3 residues: CAWSEYRVGFNSPLHF. In DNA, the CDR3 is TGTGCCTGGAGTGAGTACAGGGTCGGATTCAATTCACCCCTCCACTTT. V gene TRBV30 combines with J gene TRBJ1-6; D perhaps matches TRBD1 (6 bases). This CDR3 has 16 amino acids. Per the germline V gene, CDR1 is GTSNPN and CDR2 is SVGIG (reference sequence). The V gene lost 1 base and the J gene lost 7 bases, with 17 bases spanning the gap.

The V call is TRBV11-3, the J call TRBJ2-3; a possible D gene is TRBD2 (6 bases). Per the germline V gene, CDR1 is SGHNT and CDR2 is YENEEA. The CDR3 is 16 amino acids. V was clipped by 0 bases and J by 5 bases, with 15 bases between them. CDR3 sequence reads: CASSLEGTTGRDTQYF. As DNA, the CDR3 is TGTGCCAGCAGCTTAGAAGGCACTACCGGGAGAGATACGCAGTATTTT. Full variable domain (outside the CDR3, taken from reference TRBV11-3 and TRBJ2-3): EAGVVQSPRYKIIEKKQPVAFWCNPISGHNTLYWYLQNLGQGPELLIRYENEEAVDDSQLPKDRFSAERLKGVDSTLKIQPAELGDSAVYLCASSLEGTTGRDTQYFGPGTRLTVL.

A note on this clone: The same CDR3 can be traced to other DNA sequences in this sample. The rearrangement uses TRBV20-1 and TRBJ1-1, with unresolved D. V lost 1 base, J lost 4 bases, and 4 bases lay in between. Germline CDR1 DFQATT, CDR2 SNEGSKA (reference sequence). This CDR3 comprises 11 residues. The CDR3 nucleotides are TGCAGTGCTAGAGCCGGCACTGAAGCTTTCTTT. Its protein product is CSARAGTEAFF.

The genes are TRBV5-1 and TRBJ1-2; D is undetermined. The V end lost 0 bases, the J end lost 8 bases, and 11 bases lay between the germline ends. The CDR3 covers 13 residues. The germline V gene has CDR1 SGHRS and CDR2 YFSETQ. In DNA form, the CDR3 reads TGCGCCAGCAGCTTGGAACCAGGTGGCGGCTACACCTTC. It codes for CASSLEPGGGYTF.

This chain links TRBV18 with TRBJ1-2, with 9 positions matching TRBD1. The germline V gene has CDR1 KGHSH and CDR2 LQKENI. V lost 4 bases to trimming and J lost 2 bases; unmatched junction nucleotides: 8. The CDR3 has 16 residues. Here the CDR3 reads CASSRYSGTGNYGYTF. CDR3 in DNA: TGTGCCAGCTCACGATATTCCGGGACAGGGAACTATGGCTACACCTTC.

This chain connects TRBV7-8 to TRBJ2-1, with 11 positions matching TRBD2. The V gene end was trimmed by 8 bases and the J gene end by 9 bases; junction bases not matched to a gene: 9. The CDR3 totals 14 residues. CDR1 and CDR2 from the germline V gene are SGHVS and FQNEAQ. The CDR3 spells CASLMGSGRVEQFF. CDR3 in DNA: TGTGCCAGCCTCATGGGTAGCGGGAGGGTTGAGCAGTTCTTC.

This rearrangement joins TRBV4-1 to TRBJ2-1; TRBD2 is a possible D gene (5 bases). Per the germline V gene, CDR1 is MGHRA and CDR2 is YSYEKL. The CDR3 consists of 15 residues. With 0 bases removed from V and 2 bases from J, the gap between germline ends came to 8 bases. CDR3 loop: CASSQDRRAYNEQFF. The CDR3 DNA follows: TGCGCCAGCAGCCAAGATCGGCGGGCCTACAATGAGCAGTTCTTC.

V and J are TRBV15 and TRBJ2-7, with TRBD2 identical over 13 bases. This CDR3 region has 16 residues. Per germline, CDR1 LNHNV and CDR2 YYDKDF (reference sequence). V lost 1 base and J lost 0; bases outside the gene matches: 0. The CDR3 DNA reads as TGTGCCACCAGCAGAGGGACTAGCGGGAGCTCCTACGAGCAGTACTTC. It is translated as CATSRGTSGSSYEQYF. The full variable domain, its missing parts supplied by reference TRBV15 and TRBJ2-7, is DAMVIQNPRYQVTQFGKPVTLSCSQTLNHNVMYWYQQKSSQAPKLLFHYYDKDFNNEADTPDNFQSRRPNTSFCFLDIRSPGLGDTAMYLCATSRGTSGSSYEQYFGPGTRLTVT.

This chain uses TRBV11-1 with TRBJ1-1; TRBD1 is a possible D gene (5 bases). Germline CDR1 reads SGHAT; CDR2 reads FQDESV (reference sequence). V lost 2 bases, J lost 7 bases, and 14 bases lay in between. CDR3 size: 14 residues. CDR3 bases: TGTGCCAGCAGCTTATCGGGCAGGGCGGATGAAGCTTTCTTT. It codes for CASSLSGRADEAFF. Using reference TRBV11-1 and TRBJ1-1 for the parts outside the CDR3, the full variable domain is EAEVAQSPRYKITEKSQAVAFWCDPISGHATLYWYRQILGQGPELLVQFQDESVVDDSQLPKDRFSAERLKGVDSTLKIQPAELGDSAMYLCASSLSGRADEAFFGQGTRLTVV.

A note on this clone: Other DNA sequences of this sample code for an identical CDR3. V is TRBV7-9 and J is TRBJ1-2; 9 nucleotides match TRBD1. The CDR3 loop spans 13 amino acids. Germline V gene lookup returns CDR1 SEHNR and CDR2 FQNEAQ (reference sequence). V dropped 0 bases and J dropped 13; count of bases not matched to a gene: 6. CDR3 nucleotide sequence: TGTGCCAGCAGCTTAGCGGGACAGGGTGGTTCCACCTTC. Translation gives CASSLAGQGGSTF. The full variable domain, with the rest looked up from reference TRBV7-9 and TRBJ1-2, is DTGVSQNPRHKITKRGQNVTFRCDPISEHNRLYWYRQTLGQGPEFLTYFQNEAQLEKSRLLSDRFSAERPKGSFSTLEIQRTEQGDSAMYLCASSLAGQGGSTFGSGTRLTVV.